This TCR beta chain was recovered during a study of shared clonotypes between healthy human individuals. At the level of the study: Researchers assigned three CD4 naive, three CD4 memory, two CD8 naive and one CD8 memory plate to each donor.

TCRdb keeps only in-frame clones here, not all; method: immunoSEQ multiplex PCR. In the table there are about 2 million clones, roughly 94% of which are singletons. Trimming left V 4 bases short and J 1 base short, with 13 bases between. The germline V gene encodes CDR1 MNHNS and CDR2 SASEGT. The CDR3 spans 15 residues. The count of this clone is one. Sample: naive CD4+ T cells sorted from blood. Subset indicated: CD45RA+ positively selected. This TCR derives from a man in his late teens or twenties in good health. V usage is TRBV6-1 and J usage is TRBJ2-5; maybe TRBD1 (6 bases). The CDR3: CASSAHRVPQETQYF. CDR3 nucleotides: TGTGCCAGCAGTGCCCACAGGGTCCCCCAAGAGACCCAGTACTTC.